This T cell receptor beta chain was identified during a study of vaccination effects on CD4 cells after COVID-19. Overall study results and limits: Clones that were induced by infection or by vaccine showed marked contraction late after vaccination. Convalescent patients numbered few in the study; early post-infection timepoints were missing entirely.

Expansion with viral peptide pools was applied to antigen-specific CD4+ T cells by the ViraFEST assay prior to sequencing. Subsequent to 10 days of culture, CD4+ T cells were isolated. Convalescent patients had PCR-confirmed SARS-CoV-2 infection between March and December 2020. Participants were vaccinated with two doses of either the BNT162b2 or mRNA-1273 vaccine. The data were produced by immunoSEQ multiplex PCR, yet TCRdb's version contains in-frame clones alone and is incomplete. The repertoire consists of 14,000 or so clones, with roughly 75% occurring once and the leading ten covering roughly 17%. Trimming cost V 7 bases and J 2 bases, with 9 bases left between them. The length of the CDR3 is 12 residues. Germline lookup yields CDR1 SGHKS and CDR2 YYEKEE (reference sequence). With regard to this clone: Antigen specificity is unknown.

The source was CD4+ T cells from PBMCs cultured with SARS-CoV-2 spike peptides, collected after COVID-19 vaccination. This sequence joins TRBV5-5 and TRBJ1-2; possible D gene TRBD1, 5 bases. The receptor was derived from a human donor who had a prior SARS-CoV-2 infection. The CDR3 region has the DNA TGTGCCAGCGGGACGGAAAACTATGGCTACACCTTC. Encoded protein: CASGTENYGYTF. The full variable domain, its missing parts supplied by reference TRBV5-5 and TRBJ1-2, is DAGVTQSPTHLIKTRGQQVTLRCSPISGHKSVSWYQQVLGQGPQFIFQYYEKEERGRGNFPDRFSARQFPNYSSELNVNALLLGDSALYLCASGTENYGYTFGSGTRLTVV.